This T cell receptor beta chain was found in a study of blood T cell repertoires in COVID-19. At the level of the study: COVID-19 samples, acute and convalescent, were from the United States, Italy and Spain. Sources were T cells, B-cell-depleted T cells, or PBMCs; the material itself was cDNA or gDNA.

This clone was seen a few times. V was pared by 0 bases and J by 5 bases, with 6 bases of the junction left unmatched. Germline lookup yields CDR1 LGHNA and CDR2 YSLEER. CDR3 length: 15 amino acids. Original processing methods: Researchers report that nucleated cell counts were estimated from reference gene primer amplification. The method was immunoSEQ multiplex PCR; TCRdb's version includes in-frame clones alone and lacks a portion of them. For V, J and clone size, that table is used; D and trimming come from the DNA. The sample shows fewer than 80,000 clones, 74% of them seen only once. This sequence originates from a woman of 80 years or more with acute or convalescent COVID-19. The rearrangement links TRBV4-3 to TRBJ2-5, with TRBD2 identical over 7 bases. The sample comprised peripheral blood. Here the CDR3 reads CASSQDIRRGETQYF. In nucleotides, the CDR3 is TGCGCCAGCAGCCAAGATATCAGGCGGGGGGAGACCCAGTACTTC.